Listed below are T cell receptor beta chains from one sample, sequenced in a study of blood T cells in healthy people across ages. MiXCR, run by TCRdb on the 5' RACE reads, gives a single entry per CDR3 protein. The data hold about 540,000 distinct CDR3 sequences, with around 24% observed a single time. This sample also appeared in a second study, on T cells of mothers and their children.

Sequenced input: blood. All receptors come from a boy between 10 and 17 years old in good health. The CDR3 runs from the conserved cysteine through the conserved F or W. Each record gives: CDR3 length, J gene, V gene, CDR3 protein.

>15|TRBJ2-3|TRBV20-1
CSPRSGGRGTDTQYF
>15|TRBJ1-2|TRBV7-2
CASSLGGGQNYGYTF
>17|TRBJ2-1|TRBV5-5
CASSFLTGGLSYNEQFF
>14|TRBJ2-7|TRBV15
CATSANRAFYEQYF
>15|-|TRBV7-9
CASSYPRGGSNEQFF
>15|-|TRBV4-3
CASSQATGSSYEQYF
>12|TRBJ2-7|TRBV6-2/TRBV6-3
CASSYGPGGQYF
>12|TRBJ2-2|TRBV7-9
CASTEWSGELFF
>12|TRBJ2-7|TRBV4-1
CASSQIGGEQYF
>15|-|TRBV20-1
CSASQSSGGLSEQFF
>13|-|TRBV4-1
CASGIAVQETQYF
>14|TRBJ2-4|TRBV28
CASIGGGAKNIQYF
>15|-|TRBV7-7
CASSLAWGAGYEQFF
>15|TRBJ2-7|TRBV5-1
CASSSRDASGYEQYF
>15|TRBJ2-7|TRBV4-2
CASSQASGGSYEQYF
>18|TRBJ2-3|TRBV4-2
CASSPRTSGSTLTDTQYF
>14|TRBJ1-6|TRBV18
CASSPQVHDSPLHF
>14|TRBJ2-7|TRBV20-1
CSARDGQGSYEQYF
>15|TRBJ2-7|TRBV20-1
CSAEPDRDPSYEQYF
>15|TRBJ2-5|TRBV12-3/TRBV12-4
CASSPQGGSKETQYF
>14|TRBJ2-5|TRBV20-1
CSARNDRAWGTQYF
>14|TRBJ1-2|TRBV4-3
CASSQDRPLSGYTF
>18|TRBJ2-7|TRBV5-1
CASSLGTTTGGLPYEQYF
>18|-|TRBV7-2
CASSLKPTGALRSGTQYF
>16|TRBJ2-1|TRBV5-1
CASSLQTGSSYNEQFF
>13|TRBJ1-2|TRBV25-1
CASNPGGYYGYTF
>17|TRBJ2-5|TRBV3-1
CASSQGSGGPIKETQYF
>8|TRBJ2-1|TRBV20-1
CSAREGVF
>14|TRBJ2-5|TRBV7-2
CASSLGGRWETQYF
>14|TRBJ1-1|TRBV7-9
CASSLGGLSTEAFF
>17|TRBJ2-5|TRBV6-2/TRBV6-3
CASTHAPTSASRETQYF
>13|-|TRBV5-1
CASSPLRGNEQFF
>12|TRBJ2-1|TRBV7-2
CASSAASNEQFF
>13|TRBJ2-5|TRBV20-1
CSARQNLEETQYF
>16|-|TRBV28
CASSFYYQSRFIEQYF
>13|TRBJ1-2|TRBV5-5
CASSFGQGDGYTF
>13|TRBJ2-5|TRBV4-1
CASSRTYQETQYF
>14|TRBJ2-2|TRBV2
CASSDGQDPGELFF
>16|TRBJ2-7|TRBV28
CASSLGTGKISYEQYF
>16|-|TRBV7-3
CASSAQTSGITNEQFF
>13|TRBJ2-3|TRBV20-1
CGAAGEGTDTQYF
>15|TRBJ2-5|TRBV12-3/TRBV12-4
CASSSQSTSGETQYF
>14|TRBJ1-1|TRBV25-1
CASSELAGGTEAFF